A single sample gave rise to the 18 T cell receptor beta chains below, sequenced in a study of CD8 T cells in ankylosing spondylitis. TCRdb analysed the 5' RACE reads with MiXCR anew, one entry per CDR3 protein. In the table there are some 350,000 distinct CDR3 sequences, 14% to 15% of which are singletons. The sequenced material came from blood, either unsorted or a sorted T cell fraction (not recorded which). The source of these receptors is a male donor with ankylosing spondylitis or in good health (not recorded which).

The chain carries TRBV7-2 and TRBJ2-3; D is undetermined. Germline values: CDR1 SGHTA, CDR2 FQGNSA. V gave up 4 bases and J gave up 3 bases, with 8 bases separating them. The CDR3 length is 13 residues. This CDR3 reads CASSSGTTDTQYF. The CDR3 bases are TGTGCCAGCAGCTCCGGAACGACAGATACGCAGTATTTT.

This clonotype was counted between two and nine times. The V call is TRBV7-6, the J call TRBJ2-1; 13 bases are a match to TRBD2. Germline CDR1 is SGHVS and CDR2 is FNYEAQ. Unmatched junction bases numbered 10, after V lost 5 bases and J lost 12 bases. The CDR3 runs 15 residues. CDR3 residues: CASSQGLAGVKGQFF. The CDR3 DNA reads TGTGCCAGCAGCCAAGGACTAGCGGGGGTTAAGGGGCAGTTCTTC.

The CDR3 here is CASSPYRGPLYGYTF. CDR3 coding DNA: TGTGCCAGCAGCCCTTACAGGGGGCCCCTCTATGGCTACACCTTC. The V call is TRBV7-2, the J call TRBJ1-2, with TRBD1 identical over 9 bases. This CDR3 comprises 15 residues. Germline V gene sequence: CDR1 SGHTA, CDR2 FQGNSA. V trimming: 5 bases; J trimming: 4 bases; junction bases outside the gene matches: 8.

In its sample, this clonotype was seen many times. The genes are TRBV5-6 and TRBJ2-5; D is uncertain. This CDR3 region has 13 residues. Trimming removed 1 base at V and 4 bases at J, with 8 bases between. Per germline, CDR1 SGHDT and CDR2 YYEEEE. The CDR3 is CASSLRPGETQYF. In nucleotides, the CDR3 is TGTGCCAGCAGCTTGCGTCCGGGAGAGACCCAGTACTTC.

This clonotype was seen more than once but under ten times. The chain's CDR3 is CSVVSAGNTEAFF. The CDR3 region has the DNA TGCAGCGTTGTTTCGGCGGGCAACACTGAAGCTTTCTTT. The rearrangement uses TRBV29-1 and TRBJ1-1; D is ambiguous. V lost 4 bases and J lost 2, with 11 bases in between. This CDR3 comprises 13 residues. Germline V gives CDR1 SQVTM, CDR2 ANQGSEA.

The sample holds a few counts of this clonotype. The gene calls are TRBV11-2 and TRBJ2-2, with unresolved D. Trimming left V 5 bases short and J 8 bases short, with 18 bases between. The CDR3 extends over 15 amino acids. Germline V gene sequence: CDR1 SGHAT, CDR2 FQNNGV. In nucleotides, the CDR3 is TGTGCCAGCAGCCCGACCCATCGGGCAGGAGGGGAGCTGTTTTTT. Protein sequence: CASSPTHRAGGELFF.

The chain links TRBV6-5 to TRBJ2-2; tentatively, D is TRBD1 (6 bases). Looked up from germline, CDR1 is MNHEY and CDR2 is SVGAGI. V was shortened by 2 bases and J by 3 bases, with 10 bases between the two germline ends. CDR3 size: 15 residues. CDR3 loop: CASSYVTGYTGELFF. The CDR3 nucleotides read TGTGCCAGCAGTTACGTAACAGGGTACACCGGGGAGCTGTTTTTT.

J is TRBJ1-4 and V is TRBV5-1; TRBD1 aligns across 10 bases. The CDR3 totals 17 residues. Germline-derived CDR1 and CDR2 are SGHRS and YFSETQ. The trim removed 4 bases at V and 5 bases at J, leaving 11 bases unmatched. The CDR3 here is CASSPPDRGRKNEKLFF. The CDR3 nucleotides read TGCGCCAGCAGCCCCCCAGACAGGGGGCGGAAGAATGAAAAACTGTTTTTT.

The chain carries TRBV29-1 and TRBJ1-2; 7 positions agree with TRBD1. Unmatched junction bases numbered 6, after V lost 5 bases and J lost 3 bases. The CDR3 is 13 residues long. Germline V lookup: CDR1 SQVTM, CDR2 ANQGSEA. CDR3 residues: CSVSRGRDYGYTF. DNA for the CDR3: TGCAGCGTTTCTAGGGGGCGCGACTATGGCTACACCTTC.

In its sample, this clonotype was seen a few times. The CDR3: CASSFKAGDTQYF. CDR3 in DNA: TGTGCCAGCAGCTTTAAAGCTGGCGATACGCAGTATTTT. The chain employs TRBV7-2 and TRBJ2-3; D gene unclear. Trimming stripped 3 bases from V and 6 bases from J, with 10 bases between. Germline V gene lookup returns CDR1 SGHTA and CDR2 FQGNSA. This CDR3 has 13 residues. Looking up the rest from reference TRBV7-2 and TRBJ2-3 gives the full variable domain: GAGVSQSPSNKVTEKGKDVELRCDPISGHTALYWYRQSLGQGLEFLIYFQGNSAPDKSGLPSDRFSAERTGGSVSTLTIQRTQQEDSAVYLCASSFKAGDTQYFGPGTRLTVL.

This clonotype was seen only a few times. CDR3 amino acids: CASSSPYRADGELFF. In DNA, the CDR3 is TGCGCCAGCAGCTCCCCATACAGGGCTGACGGGGAGCTGTTTTTT. This sequence joins TRBV4-1 and TRBJ2-2, with D possibly TRBD1 on 6 matching bases. From germline, CDR1 is MGHRA and CDR2 YSYEKL. With 5 bases removed from V and 7 bases from J, the gap between germline ends came to 17 bases. The CDR3 loop spans 15 amino acids.

At least ten counts were recorded for this clonotype. The rearrangement links TRBV5-1 to TRBJ1-3; D is undetermined. The V gene's germline CDR1 is SGHRS and CDR2 YFSETQ. The CDR3 totals 13 residues. The V end was cut by 0 bases, the J end by 8 bases, with 9 bases between. CDR3 amino acids: CASSLEPGDTIYF. CDR3 coding DNA: TGCGCCAGCAGCTTGGAGCCCGGGGACACCATATATTTT.

The chain uses TRBV3-1 and TRBJ2-4; tentative D call: TRBD2 (5 bases). Per germline, CDR1 LGHDT and CDR2 YNNKEL (reference sequence). V lost 4 bases to trimming and J lost 4 bases, with 14 bases between them. The CDR3 has 15 amino acids. The CDR3 DNA is TGTGCCAGCAGCCTAAGGACTCAGAGGAAAAACATTCAGTACTTC. This encodes CASSLRTQRKNIQYF.

The J gene is TRBJ2-5, the V gene TRBV4-1; D is unresolved. The CDR3 has 15 amino acids. The V and J ends lost 0 bases and 4 bases respectively, with 12 bases between them. Germline CDR1 and CDR2: MGHRA and YSYEKL. For the CDR3, the DNA is TGCGCCAGCAGCCAAGAAGGGCAAGGTGGAGAGACCCAGTACTTC. It translates to CASSQEGQGGETQYF.

J is TRBJ2-7 and V is TRBV29-1; 9 bases map to TRBD2. The ends lost 6 bases at V and 3 bases at J; junction bases unmatched: 9. Germline V gene sequence: CDR1 SQVTM, CDR2 ANQGSEA. The CDR3 has 14 residues. This CDR3 is CSVVLAGSFYEQYF. DNA for the CDR3: TGCAGCGTCGTTCTAGCGGGAAGCTTCTACGAGCAGTACTTC.

There are many counts of this clonotype. The V call is TRBV5-4, the J call TRBJ1-6; no firm D call. CDR1 is SGHNT and CDR2 is YYREEE in the germline V gene (reference sequence). The CDR3 loop spans 14 amino acids. Trimming took off 0 bases at V and 4 bases at J, with 5 bases between the two ends. CDR3 sequence: CASSLERYNSPLHF. The CDR3, as DNA: TGTGCCAGCAGCTTGGAACGGTATAATTCACCCCTCCACTTT.

There are a few counts of this clonotype. The chain recombines TRBV18 with TRBJ1-1, with D maybe TRBD1 (6 bases). Deletions cut 6 bases from V and 4 bases from J, with 18 bases between. The CDR3 consists of 15 residues. Germline lookup yields CDR1 KGHSH and CDR2 LQKENI. CDR3 sequence (DNA): TGTGCCAGCTCGCTGAAACAGGGTGAGGGCACTGAAGCTTTCTTT. Amino acids: CASSLKQGEGTEAFF.

This clonotype was seen just once. V gene TRBV7-9 combines with J gene TRBJ2-3, with D unclear. The CDR3 is made up of 16 amino acids. The V end was cut by 4 bases, the J end by 0 bases, with 14 bases between. Germline-derived CDR1 and CDR2 are SEHNR and FQNEAQ (reference sequence). CDR3 sequence: CASSYARYTSTDTQYF. The CDR3 bases are TGTGCCAGCAGCTACGCCAGGTACACTAGCACAGATACGCAGTATTTT. Variable domain in full (rest from reference TRBV7-9 and TRBJ2-3): DTGVSQNPRHKITKRGQNVTFRCDPISEHNRLYWYRQTLGQGPEFLTYFQNEAQLEKSRLLSDRFSAERPKGSFSTLEIQRTEQGDSAMYLCASSYARYTSTDTQYFGPGTRLTVL.